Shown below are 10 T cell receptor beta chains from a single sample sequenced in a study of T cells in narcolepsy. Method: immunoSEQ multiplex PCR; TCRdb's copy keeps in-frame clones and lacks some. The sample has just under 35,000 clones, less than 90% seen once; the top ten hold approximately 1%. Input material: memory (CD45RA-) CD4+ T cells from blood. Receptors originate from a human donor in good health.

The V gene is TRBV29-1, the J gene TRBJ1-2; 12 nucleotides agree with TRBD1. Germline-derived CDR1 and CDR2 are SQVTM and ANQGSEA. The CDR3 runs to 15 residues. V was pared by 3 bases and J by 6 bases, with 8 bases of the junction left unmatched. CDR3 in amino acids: CSVDRPGQGANGYTF. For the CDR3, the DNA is TGCAGCGTTGACCGCCCGGGACAGGGGGCGAATGGCTACACCTTC.

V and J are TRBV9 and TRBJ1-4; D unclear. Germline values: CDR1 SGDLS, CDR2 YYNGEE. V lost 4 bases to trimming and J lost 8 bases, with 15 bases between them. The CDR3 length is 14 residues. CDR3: CASSTFGREEKLFF. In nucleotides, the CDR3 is TGTGCCAGCAGCACATTCGGGAGGGAGGAAAAACTGTTTTTT.

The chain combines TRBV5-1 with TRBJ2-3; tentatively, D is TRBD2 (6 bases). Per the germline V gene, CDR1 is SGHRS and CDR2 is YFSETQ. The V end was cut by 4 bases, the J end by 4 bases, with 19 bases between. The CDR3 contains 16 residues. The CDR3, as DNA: TGCGCCAGCAGCCCCGGGAGCACCGGTGGCGCAGATACGCAGTATTTT. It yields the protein CASSPGSTGGADTQYF.

This chain's CDR3 is CASSRGSGASTDTQYF. The CDR3 DNA sequence: TGCGCCAGCAGCCGCGGGAGTGGGGCCAGCACAGATACGCAGTATTTT. The chain combines TRBV4-3 with TRBJ2-3, with 7 bases fitting TRBD2. Germline CDR1 LGHNA, CDR2 YSLEER. The junction had 7 bases not matched to a gene; V was cut back by 4 bases and J by 0 bases. The CDR3 sequence is 16 residues long.

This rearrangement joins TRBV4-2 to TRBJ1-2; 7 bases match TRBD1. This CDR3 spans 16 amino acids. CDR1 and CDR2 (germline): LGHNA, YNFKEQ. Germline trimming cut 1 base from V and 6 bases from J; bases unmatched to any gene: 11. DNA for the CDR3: TGTGCCAGCAGCCAAGTGACAGGGAGTTCCTTTGATGGCTACACCTTC. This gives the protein CASSQVTGSSFDGYTF.

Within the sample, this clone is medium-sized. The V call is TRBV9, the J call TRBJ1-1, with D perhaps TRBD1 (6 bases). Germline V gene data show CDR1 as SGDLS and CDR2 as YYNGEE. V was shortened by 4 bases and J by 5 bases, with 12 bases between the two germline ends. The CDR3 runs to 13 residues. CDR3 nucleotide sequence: TGTGCCAGCAGCCCAACAGGGTTTACTGAAGCTTTCTTT. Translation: CASSPTGFTEAFF.

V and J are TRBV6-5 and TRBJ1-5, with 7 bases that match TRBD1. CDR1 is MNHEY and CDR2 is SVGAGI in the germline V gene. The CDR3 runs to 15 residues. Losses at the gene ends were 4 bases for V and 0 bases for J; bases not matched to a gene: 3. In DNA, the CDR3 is TGTGCCAGCAGTTGGAGGGGGCATAGCAATCAGCCCCAGCATTTT. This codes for CASSWRGHSNQPQHF.

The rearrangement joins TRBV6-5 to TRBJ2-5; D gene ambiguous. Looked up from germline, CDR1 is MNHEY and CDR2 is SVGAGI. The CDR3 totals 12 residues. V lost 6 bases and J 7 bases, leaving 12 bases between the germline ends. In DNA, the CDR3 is TGTGCCAGCAGGGCCGTGGACGGGACCCAGTACTTC. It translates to CASRAVDGTQYF.

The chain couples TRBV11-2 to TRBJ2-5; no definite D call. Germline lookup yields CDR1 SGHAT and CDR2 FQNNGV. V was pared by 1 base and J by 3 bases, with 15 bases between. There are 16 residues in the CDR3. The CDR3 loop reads CASSLGSFSREETQYF. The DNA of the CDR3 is TGTGCCAGCAGCTTAGGGAGTTTCAGCCGGGAAGAGACCCAGTACTTC.

The DNA of the CDR3 is TGTGCCAGTAGTTATGAGGGGACTACGGGAAAGCAGTACTTC. It translates to CASSYEGTTGKQYF. The rearrangement uses TRBV19 and TRBJ2-7; 7 bases align to TRBD2. Germline V gene sequence: CDR1 LNHDA, CDR2 SQIVND (reference sequence). The CDR3 contains 14 residues. With 5 bases clipped from V and 8 bases from J, the junction kept 12 bases outside the gene matches.